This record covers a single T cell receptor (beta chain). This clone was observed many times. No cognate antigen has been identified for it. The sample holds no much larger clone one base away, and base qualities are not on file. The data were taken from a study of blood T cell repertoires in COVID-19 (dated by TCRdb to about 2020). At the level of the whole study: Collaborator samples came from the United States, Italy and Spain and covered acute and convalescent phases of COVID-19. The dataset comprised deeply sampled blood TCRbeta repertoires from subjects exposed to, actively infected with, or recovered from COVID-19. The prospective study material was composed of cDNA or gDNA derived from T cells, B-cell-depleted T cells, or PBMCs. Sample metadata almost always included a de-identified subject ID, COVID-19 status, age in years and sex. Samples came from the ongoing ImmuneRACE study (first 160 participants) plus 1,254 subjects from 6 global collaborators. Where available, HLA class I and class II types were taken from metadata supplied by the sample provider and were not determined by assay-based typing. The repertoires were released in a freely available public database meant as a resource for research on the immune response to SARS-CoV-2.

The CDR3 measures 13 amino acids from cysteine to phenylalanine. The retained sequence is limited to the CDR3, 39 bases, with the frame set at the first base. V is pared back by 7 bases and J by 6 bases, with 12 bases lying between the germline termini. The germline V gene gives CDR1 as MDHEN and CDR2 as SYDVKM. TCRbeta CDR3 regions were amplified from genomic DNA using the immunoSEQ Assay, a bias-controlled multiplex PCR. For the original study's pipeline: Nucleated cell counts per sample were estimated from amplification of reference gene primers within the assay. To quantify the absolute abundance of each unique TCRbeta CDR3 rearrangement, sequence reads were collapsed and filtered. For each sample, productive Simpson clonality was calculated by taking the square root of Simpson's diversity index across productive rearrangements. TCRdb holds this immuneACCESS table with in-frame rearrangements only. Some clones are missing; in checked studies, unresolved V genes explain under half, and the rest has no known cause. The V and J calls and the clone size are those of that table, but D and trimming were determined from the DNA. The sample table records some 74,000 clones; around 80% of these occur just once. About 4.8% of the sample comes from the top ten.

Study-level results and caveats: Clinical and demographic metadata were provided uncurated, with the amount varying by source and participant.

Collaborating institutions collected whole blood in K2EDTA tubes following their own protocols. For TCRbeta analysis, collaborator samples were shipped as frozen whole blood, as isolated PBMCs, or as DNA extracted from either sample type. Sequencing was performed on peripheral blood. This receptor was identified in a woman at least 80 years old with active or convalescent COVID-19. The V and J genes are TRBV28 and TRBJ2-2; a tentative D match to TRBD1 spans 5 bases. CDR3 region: CASTDSVPGELFF. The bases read TGTGCCAGCACCGACAGTGTCCCCGGGGAGCTGTTTTTT.